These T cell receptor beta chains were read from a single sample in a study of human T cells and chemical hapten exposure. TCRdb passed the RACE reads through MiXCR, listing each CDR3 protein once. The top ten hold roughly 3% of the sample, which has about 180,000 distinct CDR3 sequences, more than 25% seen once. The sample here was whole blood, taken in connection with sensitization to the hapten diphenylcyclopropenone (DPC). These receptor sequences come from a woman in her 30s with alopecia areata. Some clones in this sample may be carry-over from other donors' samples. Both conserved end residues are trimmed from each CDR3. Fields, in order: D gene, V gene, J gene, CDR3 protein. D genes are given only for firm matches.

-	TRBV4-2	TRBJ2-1	ASSRLSLRSNEQF
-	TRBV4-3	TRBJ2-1	ASSQDLPEQF
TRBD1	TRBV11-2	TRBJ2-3	ASSTGQAPSYDTQY
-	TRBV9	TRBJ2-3	ASSVVGWVTDTQY
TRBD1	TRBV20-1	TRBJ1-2	SAHGQANYGYT
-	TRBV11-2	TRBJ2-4	ASSLFDSGNIQY
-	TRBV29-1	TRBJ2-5	SVWGYRSYQETQY
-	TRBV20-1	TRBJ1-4	SAHSARAEKLF
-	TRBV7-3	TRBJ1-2	ASSEGQDYGYT
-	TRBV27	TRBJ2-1	ASSLILGNNEQF
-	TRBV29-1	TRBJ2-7	SVLPSQGGYEQY
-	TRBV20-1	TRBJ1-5	SAPGSGDGNQPQH
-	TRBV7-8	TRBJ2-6	ASSPGFGSGANVLT
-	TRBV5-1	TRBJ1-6	ASSPRIGSPLH
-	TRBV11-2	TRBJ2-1	ASSWSYNEQF
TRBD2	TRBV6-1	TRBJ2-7	ASSEAVSGRAREQY
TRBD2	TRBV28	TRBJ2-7	ASSLRTSGSLEQY
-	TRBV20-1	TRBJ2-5	SAQEHGGQETQY
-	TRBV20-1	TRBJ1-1	SAQQGTEAF
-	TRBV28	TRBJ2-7	ASSPGTGALYEQY